The sequence of this TCR beta chain was determined in a study of cytomegalovirus exposure and HLA in healthy donors. Germline assignment: CDR1 MRHNA and CDR2 SNTAGT. Trimming cost V 6 bases and J 7 bases; bases outside gene matches: 11. The length of the CDR3 is 14 residues. PCR used 60 Vbeta primers and 13 Jbeta primers. The data were produced by immunoSEQ multiplex PCR, yet TCRdb's version contains in-frame clones alone and is incomplete. Among around 65,000 clones listed, 85% to 90% were seen once. The source of this sequence is a female donor in good health and CMV-seronegative. The sample consisted of PBMCs. The genes are TRBV6-4 and TRBJ2-7, with 8 bases lining up with TRBD1. This chain's CDR3 is CASSSDRDSGEQYF. CDR3 nucleotide sequence: TGTGCCAGCAGCTCGGACAGGGATTCTGGTGAGCAGTACTTC.